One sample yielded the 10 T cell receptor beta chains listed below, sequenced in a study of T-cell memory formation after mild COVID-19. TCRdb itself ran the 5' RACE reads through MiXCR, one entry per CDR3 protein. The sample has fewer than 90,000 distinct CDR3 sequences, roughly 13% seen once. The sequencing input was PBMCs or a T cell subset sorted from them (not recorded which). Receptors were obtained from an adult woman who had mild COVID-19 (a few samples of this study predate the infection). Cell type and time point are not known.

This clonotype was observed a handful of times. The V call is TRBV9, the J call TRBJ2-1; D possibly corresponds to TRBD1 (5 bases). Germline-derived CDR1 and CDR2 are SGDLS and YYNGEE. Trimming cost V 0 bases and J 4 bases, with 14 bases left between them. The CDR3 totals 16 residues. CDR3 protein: CASSVEGQGRYNEQFF. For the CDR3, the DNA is TGTGCCAGCAGCGTAGAGGGTCAGGGTAGGTACAATGAGCAGTTCTTC.

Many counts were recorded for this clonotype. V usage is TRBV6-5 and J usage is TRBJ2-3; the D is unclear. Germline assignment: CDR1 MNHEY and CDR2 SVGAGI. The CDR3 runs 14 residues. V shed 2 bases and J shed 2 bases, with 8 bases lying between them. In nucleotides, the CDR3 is TGTGCCAGCAGTTACCTAAAAGACACAGATACGCAGTATTTT. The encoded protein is CASSYLKDTDTQYF.

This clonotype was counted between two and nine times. The CDR3 DNA sequence: TGTGCCAGCAGCTTAAGCAGATTGAACACTGAAGCTTTCTTT. Translating gives CASSLSRLNTEAFF. J is TRBJ1-1 and V is TRBV7-8; D gene uncertain. Deletions cut 2 bases from V and 0 bases from J, with 7 bases between. The CDR3 is 14 amino acids. CDR1 and CDR2 from the germline V gene are SGHVS and FQNEAQ.

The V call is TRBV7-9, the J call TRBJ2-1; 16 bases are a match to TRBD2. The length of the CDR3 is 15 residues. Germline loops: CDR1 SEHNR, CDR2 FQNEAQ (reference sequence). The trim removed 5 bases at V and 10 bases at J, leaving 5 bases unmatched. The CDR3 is CASSPGTSGRVEQFF. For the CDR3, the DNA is TGTGCCAGCAGCCCCGGGACTAGCGGGAGGGTAGAGCAGTTCTTC.

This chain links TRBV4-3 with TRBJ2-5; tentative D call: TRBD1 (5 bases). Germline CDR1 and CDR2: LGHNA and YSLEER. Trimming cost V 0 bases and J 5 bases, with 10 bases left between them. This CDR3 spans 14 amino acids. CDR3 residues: CASSQDLQGETQYF. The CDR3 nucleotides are TGCGCCAGCAGCCAAGATCTTCAGGGCGAGACCCAGTACTTC.

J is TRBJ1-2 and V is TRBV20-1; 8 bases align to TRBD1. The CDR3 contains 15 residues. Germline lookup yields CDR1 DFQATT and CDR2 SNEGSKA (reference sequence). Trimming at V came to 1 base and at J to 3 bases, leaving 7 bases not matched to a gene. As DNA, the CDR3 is TGCAGTGCTAGAGGTCTGACAGGGGCCTACTATGGCTACACCTTC. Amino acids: CSARGLTGAYYGYTF.

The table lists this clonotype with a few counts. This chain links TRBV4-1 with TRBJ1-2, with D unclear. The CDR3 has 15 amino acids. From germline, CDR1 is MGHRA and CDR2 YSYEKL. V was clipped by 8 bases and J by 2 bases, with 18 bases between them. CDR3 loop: CASGNYPGENYGYTF. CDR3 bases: TGCGCCAGCGGAAACTACCCTGGGGAAAACTATGGCTACACCTTC.

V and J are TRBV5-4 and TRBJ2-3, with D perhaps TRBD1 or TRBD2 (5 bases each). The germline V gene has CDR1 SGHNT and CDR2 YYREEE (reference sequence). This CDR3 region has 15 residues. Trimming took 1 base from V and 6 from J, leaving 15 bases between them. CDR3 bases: TGTGCCAGCAGCTTGCTGCCAGGGAGAGCGGATACGCAGTATTTT. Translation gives CASSLLPGRADTQYF. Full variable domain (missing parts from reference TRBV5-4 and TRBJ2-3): ETGVTQSPTHLIKTRGQQVTLRCSSQSGHNTVSWYQQALGQGPQFIFQYYREEENGRGNFPPRFSGLQFPNYSSELNVNALELDDSALYLCASSLLPGRADTQYFGPGTRLTVL.

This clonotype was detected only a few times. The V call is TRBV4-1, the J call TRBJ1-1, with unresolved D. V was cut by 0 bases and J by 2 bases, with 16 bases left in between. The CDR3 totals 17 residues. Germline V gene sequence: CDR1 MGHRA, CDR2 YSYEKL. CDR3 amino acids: CASSQDRAALPNTEAFF. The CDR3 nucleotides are TGCGCCAGCAGCCAAGATCGGGCCGCGCTCCCTAACACTGAAGCTTTCTTT.

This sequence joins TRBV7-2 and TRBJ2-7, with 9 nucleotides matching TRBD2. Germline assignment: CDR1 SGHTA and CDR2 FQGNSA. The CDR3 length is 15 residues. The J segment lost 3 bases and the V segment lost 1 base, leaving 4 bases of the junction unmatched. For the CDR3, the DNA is TGTGCCAGCAGCTTAGGACTAGCGGTGAACTACGAGCAGTACTTC. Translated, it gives CASSLGLAVNYEQYF. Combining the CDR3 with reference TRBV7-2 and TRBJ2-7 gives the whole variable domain GAGVSQSPSNKVTEKGKDVELRCDPISGHTALYWYRQSLGQGLEFLIYFQGNSAPDKSGLPSDRFSAERTGGSVSTLTIQRTQQEDSAVYLCASSLGLAVNYEQYFGPGTRLTVT.